Presented here are 6 T cell receptor beta chains from one specimen sequenced in a study of blood T cell repertoires in COVID-19. Assay used: immunoSEQ multiplex PCR; TCRdb lists only in-frame clones, some missing. Here the sample spans 250,000 to 350,000 clones, around nine tenths being singletons. Material: peripheral blood. The receptors here all came from a woman in her thirties or forties who had recovered from COVID-19.

A remark on this clone: The same CDR3 is also encoded by other DNA sequences in this sample. The chain uses TRBV30 and TRBJ2-7, with D perhaps matching TRBD2 (6 bases). V was trimmed by 0 bases and J by 0 bases, leaving 9 bases between them. Germline V gene lookup returns CDR1 GTSNPN and CDR2 SVGIG (reference sequence). The CDR3 contains 14 residues. The CDR3 DNA reads as TGTGCCTGGAGTGTAGGCGGGACCTCCTACGAGCAGTACTTC. Protein: CAWSVGGTSYEQYF.

This chain connects TRBV4-1 to TRBJ2-1; TRBD2 agrees at 9 bases. After removal of 2 bases from V and 7 bases from J, the junction contained 6 bases not matched to a gene. Germline V gene data show CDR1 as MGHRA and CDR2 as YSYEKL. This CDR3 comprises 15 residues. Written as DNA, the CDR3 is TGCGCCAGCAGCCAATATGGACTAGCGTCGAATGAGCAGTTCTTC. The encoded protein is CASSQYGLASNEQFF.

The chain carries TRBV10-3 and TRBJ2-7; 12 bases fit TRBD2. The length of the CDR3 is 16 residues. The junction had 9 bases not matched to a gene; V was cut back by 7 bases and J by 2 bases. CDR1 and CDR2 from the germline V gene are ENHRY and SYGVKD. DNA of the CDR3: TGTGCCATCACCCGGACTAGCGGGATCTACCCCTACGAGCAGTACTTC. It translates to CAITRTSGIYPYEQYF.

This chain connects TRBV13 to TRBJ1-3; D unresolved. The CDR3 is 16 residues long. Deletions cut 5 bases from V and 4 bases from J, with 18 bases between. CDR1 PRHDT and CDR2 FYEKMQ come from the germline V gene (reference sequence). This chain's CDR3 is CASSAFGHRGGNTIYF. CDR3 sequence (DNA): TGTGCCAGCAGCGCCTTCGGTCACCGAGGAGGAAACACCATATATTTT.

The chain employs TRBV7-8 and TRBJ1-2, with a possible D match to TRBD1 (5 bases). There are 17 residues in the CDR3. Germline V gene sequence: CDR1 SGHVS, CDR2 FQNEAQ. V lost 1 base to trimming and J lost 5 bases, with 20 bases between them. CDR3 nucleotides: TGTGCCAGCAGCTTAGATGGAGCGGGGATAGGGGTATATGGCTACACCTTC. Translating gives CASSLDGAGIGVYGYTF.

In this sample, this clone turned up a few times. The V gene is TRBV6-5, the J gene TRBJ1-1; 8 nucleotides match TRBD1. The germline gives CDR1 MNHEY, CDR2 SVGAGI. With V trimmed by 0 bases and J by 4 bases, 4 bases remained unmatched. There are 15 residues in the CDR3. The CDR3 here is CASSYSSTGGTEAFF. The CDR3 nucleotides read TGTGCCAGCAGTTACTCGAGTACAGGGGGCACTGAAGCTTTCTTT.